These 28 T cell receptor beta chains were sequenced from one sample in a study of OX40 agonist ivuxolimab in advanced cancers. Sequencing used immunoSEQ multiplex PCR; TCRdb keeps in-frame clones, though not all of them. Seen here are 35,000 to 40,000 clones, around 81% observed once, and the top ten hold under 45%. The starting material was CD4+ or CD8+ T cells sorted from blood, obtained in a trial of the OX40 agonist ivuxolimab. Receptors were obtained from an adult with an advanced solid tumor such as melanoma, head and neck, liver or kidney cancer.

This chain links TRBV9 with TRBJ2-3, with TRBD2 as a possible D gene (6 bases). The CDR3 totals 19 residues. Germline loops: CDR1 SGDLS, CDR2 YYNGEE. Trimming took off 4 bases at V and 1 base at J, with 25 bases between the two ends. This CDR3 reads CASSPSGPSGGTGTDTQYF. CDR3 coding DNA: TGTGCCAGCAGCCCCTCGGGTCCCTCGGGCGGGACTGGCACAGATACGCAGTATTTT. Using reference TRBV9 and TRBJ2-3 for the parts outside the CDR3, the full variable domain is DSGVTQTPKHLITATGQRVTLRCSPRSGDLSVYWYQQSLDQGLQFLIQYYNGEERAKGNILERFSAQQFPDLHSELNLSSLELGDSALYFCASSPSGPSGGTGTDTQYFGPGTRLTVL.

This chain links TRBV10-3 with TRBJ1-5; D may be TRBD1 (5 bases). Germline V lookup: CDR1 ENHRY, CDR2 SYGVKD. CDR3 length: 15 amino acids. Trimming removed 4 bases from V and 2 bases from J, with 12 bases in between. The CDR3, as DNA: TGTGCCATCAGTGTTGAGTGGGGGGGCAATCAGCCCCAGCATTTT. As protein: CAISVEWGGNQPQHF.

The CDR3 here is CASSETRLQNIQYF. Written as DNA, the CDR3 is TGTGCCAGCAGTGAAACTCGCCTCCAAAACATTCAGTACTTC. The chain employs TRBV2 and TRBJ2-4; D is uncertain. CDR1 and CDR2 (germline): SNHLY, FYNNEI. The germline V and J ends were trimmed by 2 bases and 5 bases, with 10 bases remaining between them. The CDR3 covers 14 residues.

The CDR3 nucleotides read TGTGCCAGCAGCTGGGGAGACGGGGAGCTGTTTTTT. Translation: CASSWGDGELFF. The rearrangement uses TRBV9 and TRBJ2-2, with D maybe TRBD2 (5 bases). Germline V lookup: CDR1 SGDLS, CDR2 YYNGEE. The ends were cut back, 4 bases at V and 7 bases at J, with 8 bases in the middle. The CDR3 length is 12 residues.

This clone is a singleton in its sample. The gene calls are TRBV6-5 and TRBJ2-7; no clear D gene. The CDR3 consists of 14 residues. V lost 0 bases and J 0 bases, leaving 6 bases between the germline ends. CDR1 and CDR2 from the germline V gene are MNHEY and SVGAGI. The CDR3, as DNA: TGTGCCAGCAGTTACTCGGAGAGCTCCTACGAGCAGTACTTC. Translation gives CASSYSESSYEQYF.

The V gene is TRBV7-8, the J gene TRBJ2-5; 11 bases line up with TRBD1. The J call could be wrong; TRBJ2-7 is a better fit for the DNA end. The CDR3 loop spans 14 amino acids. Germline assignment: CDR1 SGHVS and CDR2 FQNEAQ. The CDR3 spells CASSYGTGGYEQYF. CDR3 in DNA: TGTGCCAGCAGCTACGGGACAGGGGGCTACGAGCAGTACTTC.

Concerning this clone: Other DNA variants within this sample encode the same CDR3. Here the CDR3 reads CASSGTSGRTGELFF. CDR3 bases: TGTGCCAGCAGCGGCACTAGCGGACGCACCGGGGAGCTGTTTTTT. This chain joins TRBV9 and TRBJ2-2; the match to TRBD2 covers 8 bases. J lost 4 bases, V lost 3 bases, and 5 bases had no gene match. Per germline, CDR1 SGDLS and CDR2 YYNGEE. This CDR3 is 15 amino acids long.

This chain links TRBV11-1 with TRBJ1-2; perhaps TRBD1 as D (5 bases). Per the germline V gene, CDR1 is SGHAT and CDR2 is FQDESV (reference sequence). V shed 6 bases and J shed 4 bases, with 12 bases lying between them. The CDR3 totals 13 residues. CDR3 sequence reads: CASSLDGAYGYTF. CDR3 in DNA: TGTGCCAGCAGTCTTGACGGGGCCTATGGCTACACCTTC.

V usage is TRBV6-1 and J usage is TRBJ1-5; TRBD1 is a possible D gene (6 bases). The CDR3 length is 14 residues. Germline V lookup: CDR1 MNHNS, CDR2 SASEGT. Trimming took 3 bases from V and 6 from J, leaving 12 bases between them. CDR3 nucleotides: TGTGCCAGCAGTGACAGGGGATACACTCAGCCCCAGCATTTT. Translated, it gives CASSDRGYTQPQHF.

The rearrangement links TRBV6-1 to TRBJ2-1; weak D call: TRBD2 (6 bases). The CDR3 spans 11 residues. Germline V gene sequence: CDR1 MNHNS, CDR2 SASEGT. CDR3 nucleotides: TGTGCGAGACGGGGGAGGAATGAGCAGTTCTTC. It encodes CARRGRNEQFF.

The gene calls are TRBV11-2 and TRBJ2-7; possibly TRBD1 or TRBD2 for D (5 bases each). CDR1 and CDR2 from the germline V gene are SGHAT and FQNNGV. V dropped 5 bases and J dropped 9 bases, with 20 bases sitting between them. The CDR3 is 14 residues long. The CDR3 bases are TGTGCCAGCAGCCCCCGGGACCCGACGCTACGGCAGTACTTC. Its translation: CASSPRDPTLRQYF.

The chain recombines TRBV7-3 with TRBJ2-3; perhaps TRBD1 as D (5 bases). The CDR3 sequence is 15 residues long. The V end was cut by 3 bases, the J end by 0 bases, with 10 bases between. The germline V gene has CDR1 SGHTA and CDR2 FQGTGA. The CDR3 DNA reads as TGTGCCAGCAGCTTTAGGGGTTCTAGCACAGATACGCAGTATTTT. The encoded protein is CASSFRGSSTDTQYF.

This clone appeared once. The chain joins TRBV27 to TRBJ2-1; 9 bases are shared with TRBD2. The junction had 9 bases not matched to a gene; V was cut back by 2 bases and J by 1 base. Germline-derived CDR1 and CDR2 are MNHEY and SMNVEV (reference sequence). This CDR3 spans 18 amino acids. CDR3 sequence reads: CASSLAGGPVWSYNEQFF. The CDR3, as DNA: TGTGCCAGCAGTTTAGCGGGAGGGCCGGTATGGTCCTACAATGAGCAGTTCTTC.

V usage is TRBV27 and J usage is TRBJ2-5; D may be TRBD1 (5 bases). The CDR3 has 13 amino acids. V lost 6 bases and J 5 bases, leaving 13 bases between the germline ends. CDR1 MNHEY and CDR2 SMNVEV come from the germline V gene (reference sequence). CDR3 protein: CASRARVGETQYF. The CDR3 DNA reads TGTGCCAGCAGGGCCAGGGTGGGGGAGACCCAGTACTTC.

The J gene is TRBJ2-7, the V gene TRBV10-3; D might be TRBD2 (6 bases). The germline gives CDR1 ENHRY, CDR2 SYGVKD. V lost 11 bases to trimming and J lost 5 bases, with 16 bases between them. The CDR3 spans 12 residues. The CDR3 loop reads CASSVLGDEQYF. CDR3 DNA: TGTGCCTCTAGCGTTCTGGGGGACGAGCAGTACTTC.

The table lists this clone with a few counts. CDR3 region: CASSLSETQYF. CDR3 DNA: TGTGCCAGCAGCCTGTCGGAGACCCAGTACTTC. The genes are TRBV5-6 and TRBJ2-5; D ambiguous. The CDR3 loop spans 11 amino acids. With 4 bases removed from V and 5 bases from J, the gap between germline ends came to 6 bases. Germline V gene sequence: CDR1 SGHDT, CDR2 YYEEEE.

The chain carries TRBV5-6 and TRBJ2-3; possibly TRBD2 for D (5 bases). Germline V gives CDR1 SGHDT, CDR2 YYEEEE. The CDR3 extends over 14 amino acids. Trimming pared 4 bases from V and 5 bases from J, leaving 14 bases between. CDR3 in amino acids: CASSPTLVGDTQYF. CDR3 coding DNA: TGTGCCAGCAGCCCAACACTAGTTGGAGATACGCAGTATTTT.

The CDR3 is CASSMGDRGHEQYF. CDR3 in DNA: TGTGCCAGTAGTATGGGGGACAGGGGACACGAGCAGTACTTC. V and J are TRBV19 and TRBJ2-7; 10 positions match TRBD1. The CDR3 length is 14 residues. With V trimmed by 3 bases and J by 5 bases, 4 bases remained unmatched. CDR1 is LNHDA and CDR2 is SQIVND in the germline V gene (reference sequence).

This chain uses TRBV9 with TRBJ2-5, with 8 bases matching TRBD1. The CDR3 covers 15 residues. CDR1 is SGDLS and CDR2 is YYNGEE in the germline V gene. Unmatched junction bases numbered 6, after V lost 0 bases and J lost 5 bases. This CDR3 reads CASSVDTGGGETQYF. The CDR3 region has the DNA TGTGCCAGCAGCGTAGATACAGGGGGTGGGGAGACCCAGTACTTC.

The chain couples TRBV6-5 to TRBJ2-4; D is ambiguous. Germline V gene lookup returns CDR1 MNHEY and CDR2 SVGAGI. The CDR3 is 13 amino acids. Trimming removed 0 bases from V and 8 bases from J, with 8 bases in between. The CDR3 protein is CASSYSLRDIQYF. DNA for the CDR3: TGTGCCAGCAGTTACTCCCTTCGGGACATTCAGTACTTC.

CDR3 sequence (DNA): TGTGCCAGCACTCCCCAGGGACAGCAAAATGAGCAGTTCTTC. It codes for CASTPQGQQNEQFF. The chain combines TRBV7-9 with TRBJ2-1; 7 bases align to TRBD1. V was pared by 7 bases and J by 7 bases, with 10 bases of the junction left unmatched. CDR3 length equals 14 residues. Germline V gives CDR1 SEHNR, CDR2 FQNEAQ (reference sequence).

The table lists this clone with a count of one. The V gene is TRBV2, the J gene TRBJ2-2; 10 bases map to TRBD2. Per the germline V gene, CDR1 is SNHLY and CDR2 is FYNNEI. After removal of 11 bases from V and 4 bases from J, the junction contained 13 bases not matched to a gene. The CDR3 has 16 amino acids. The CDR3 sequence: CAAGRQAGGPTGELFF. As DNA, the CDR3 is TGTGCCGCCGGGAGGCAAGCGGGGGGGCCCACCGGGGAGCTGTTTTTT.

This chain uses TRBV19 with TRBJ2-2; perhaps D is TRBD1 or TRBD2 (5 bases each). Germline assignment: CDR1 LNHDA and CDR2 SQIVND (reference sequence). V lost 7 bases and J lost 0, with 15 bases in between. This CDR3 is 16 amino acids long. The CDR3 region has the DNA TGTGCCAGTACCACACGCCGGGACGCGAACACCGGGGAGCTGTTTTTT. It yields the protein CASTTRRDANTGELFF.

This chain joins TRBV4-2 and TRBJ2-4; maybe TRBD2 (6 bases). CDR1 is LGHNA and CDR2 is YNFKEQ in the germline V gene. The CDR3 totals 15 residues. The ends were cut back, 1 base at V and 5 bases at J, with 12 bases in the middle. CDR3 residues: CASSQGRGGENIQYF. In nucleotides, the CDR3 is TGTGCCAGCAGCCAAGGACGGGGCGGGGAAAACATTCAGTACTTC.

V usage is TRBV9 and J usage is TRBJ2-3, with 15 bases fitting TRBD2. The CDR3 is 17 amino acids. Germline CDR1 is SGDLS and CDR2 is YYNGEE. V lost 3 bases to trimming and J lost 2 bases; unmatched junction nucleotides: 4. CDR3 coding DNA: TGTGCCAGCAGCGCGGGACTAGCGGGGGGTCCCACAGATACGCAGTATTTT. This codes for CASSAGLAGGPTDTQYF.

This clone was detected once. This sequence joins TRBV5-6 and TRBJ2-7; D call uncertain. Per the germline V gene, CDR1 is SGHDT and CDR2 is YYEEEE. The CDR3 has 13 residues. The germline V and J ends were trimmed by 1 base and 2 bases, with 7 bases remaining between them. The CDR3 loop reads CASSLFRAYEQYF. CDR3 nucleotides: TGTGCCAGCAGCTTGTTCCGGGCCTACGAGCAGTACTTC.

The CDR3 DNA follows: TGTGCCAGCTCACTCGGGATTTCCGCGGATACGCAGTATTTT. Its translation is CASSLGISADTQYF. V and J are TRBV18 and TRBJ2-3, with D tentatively TRBD2 (5 bases). V dropped 4 bases and J dropped 6 bases, with 14 bases sitting between them. This CDR3 spans 14 amino acids. Germline CDR1 KGHSH, CDR2 LQKENI.

For the CDR3, the DNA is TGCGCCAGCAGCTTGGTTAGCGGGAGCTCAGGGTCCTACGAGCAGTACTTC. The encoded protein is CASSLVSGSSGSYEQYF. V is TRBV5-1 and J is TRBJ2-7, with 9 bases lining up with TRBD2. Losses at the gene ends were 0 bases for V and 1 base for J; bases not matched to a gene: 8. In germline, CDR1 is SGHRS, CDR2 YFSETQ. This CDR3 is built from 17 residues. The whole variable domain, filled in from reference TRBV5-1 and TRBJ2-7, reads KAGVTQTPRYLIKTRGQQVTLSCSPISGHRSVSWYQQTPGQGLQFLFEYFSETQRNKGNFPGRFSGRQFSNSRSEMNVSTLELGDSALYLCASSLVSGSSGSYEQYFGPGTRLTVT.